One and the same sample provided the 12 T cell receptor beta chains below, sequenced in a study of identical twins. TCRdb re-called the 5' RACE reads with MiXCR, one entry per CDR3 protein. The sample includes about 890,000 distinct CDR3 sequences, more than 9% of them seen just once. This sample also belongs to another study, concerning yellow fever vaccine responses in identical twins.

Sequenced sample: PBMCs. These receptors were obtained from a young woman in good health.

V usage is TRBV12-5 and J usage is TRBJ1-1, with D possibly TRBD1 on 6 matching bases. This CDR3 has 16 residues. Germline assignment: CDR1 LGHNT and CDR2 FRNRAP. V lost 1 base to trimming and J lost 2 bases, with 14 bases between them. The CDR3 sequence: CASGLAPGAGNTEAFF. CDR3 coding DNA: TGTGCTAGTGGTTTGGCCCCAGGGGCAGGTAACACTGAAGCTTTCTTT.

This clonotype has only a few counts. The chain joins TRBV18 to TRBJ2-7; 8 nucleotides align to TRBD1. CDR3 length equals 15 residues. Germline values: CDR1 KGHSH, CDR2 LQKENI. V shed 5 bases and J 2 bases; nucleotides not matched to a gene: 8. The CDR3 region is CASSEQGGRAYEQYV. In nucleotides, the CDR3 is TGTGCCAGCTCAGAACAGGGGGGACGGGCCTACGAGCAGTACGTC.

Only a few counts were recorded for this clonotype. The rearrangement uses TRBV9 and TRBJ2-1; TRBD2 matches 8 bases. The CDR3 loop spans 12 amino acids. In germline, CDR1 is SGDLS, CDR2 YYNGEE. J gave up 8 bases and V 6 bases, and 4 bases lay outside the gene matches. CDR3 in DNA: TGTGCCAGCAACGGGCGGGGGGATGAGCAGTTCTTC. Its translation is CASNGRGDEQFF.

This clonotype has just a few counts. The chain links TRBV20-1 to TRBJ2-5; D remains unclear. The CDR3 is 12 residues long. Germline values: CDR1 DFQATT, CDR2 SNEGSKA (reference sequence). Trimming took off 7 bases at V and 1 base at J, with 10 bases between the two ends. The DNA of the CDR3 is TGCAGTGGGCGGAGTCCCCAAGAGACCCAGTACTTC. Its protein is CSGRSPQETQYF.

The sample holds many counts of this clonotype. The CDR3: CAISDGGGQETQYF. The CDR3 DNA follows: TGTGCCATCAGTGATGGGGGTGGCCAAGAGACCCAGTACTTC. The V and J genes are TRBV10-3 and TRBJ2-5; either TRBD1 or TRBD2 may fit D (5 bases each). V gave up 3 bases and J gave up 1 base, with 9 bases separating them. This CDR3 contains 14 residues. Germline V lookup: CDR1 ENHRY, CDR2 SYGVKD.

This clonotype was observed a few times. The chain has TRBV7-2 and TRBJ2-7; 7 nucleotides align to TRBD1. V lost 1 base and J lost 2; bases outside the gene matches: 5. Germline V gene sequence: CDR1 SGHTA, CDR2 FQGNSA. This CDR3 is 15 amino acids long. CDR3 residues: CASSLGAGGAYEQYV. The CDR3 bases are TGTGCCAGCAGCTTAGGGGCAGGGGGTGCCTACGAGCAGTACGTC.

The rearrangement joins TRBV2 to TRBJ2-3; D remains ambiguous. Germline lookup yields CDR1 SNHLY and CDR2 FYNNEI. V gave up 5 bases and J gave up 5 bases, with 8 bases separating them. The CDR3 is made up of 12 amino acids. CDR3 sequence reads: CASSITGDTQYF. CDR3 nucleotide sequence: TGTGCCAGCAGTATAACTGGAGATACGCAGTATTTT.

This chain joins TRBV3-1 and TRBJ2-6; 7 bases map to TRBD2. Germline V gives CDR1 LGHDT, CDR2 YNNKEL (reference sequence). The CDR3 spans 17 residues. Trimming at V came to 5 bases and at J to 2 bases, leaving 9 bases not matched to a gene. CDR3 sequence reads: CASSDHGRATGANVLTF. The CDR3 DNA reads TGTGCCAGCAGCGATCATGGGAGGGCTACTGGGGCCAACGTCCTGACTTTC.

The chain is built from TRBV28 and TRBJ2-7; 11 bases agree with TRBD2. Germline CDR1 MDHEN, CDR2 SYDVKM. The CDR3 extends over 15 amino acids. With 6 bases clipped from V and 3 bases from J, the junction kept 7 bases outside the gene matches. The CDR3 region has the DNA TGTGCCAGCAGAATGACTAGCGGGATAAACTACGAGCAGTACTTC. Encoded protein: CASRMTSGINYEQYF.

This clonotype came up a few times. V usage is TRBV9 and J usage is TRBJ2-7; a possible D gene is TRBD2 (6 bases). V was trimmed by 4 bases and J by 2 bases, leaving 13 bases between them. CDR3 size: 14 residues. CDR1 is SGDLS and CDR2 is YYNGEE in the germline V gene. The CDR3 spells CASSPRDLPYEQYV. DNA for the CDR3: TGTGCCAGCAGCCCGCGGGACCTACCCTACGAGCAGTACGTC.

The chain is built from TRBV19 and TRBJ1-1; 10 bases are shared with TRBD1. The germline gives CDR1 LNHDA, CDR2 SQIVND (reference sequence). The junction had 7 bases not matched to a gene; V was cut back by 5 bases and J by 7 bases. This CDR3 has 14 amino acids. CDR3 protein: CASSPRDRGFEAFF. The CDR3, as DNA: TGTGCCAGTAGTCCCCGGGACAGGGGATTTGAAGCTTTCTTT.

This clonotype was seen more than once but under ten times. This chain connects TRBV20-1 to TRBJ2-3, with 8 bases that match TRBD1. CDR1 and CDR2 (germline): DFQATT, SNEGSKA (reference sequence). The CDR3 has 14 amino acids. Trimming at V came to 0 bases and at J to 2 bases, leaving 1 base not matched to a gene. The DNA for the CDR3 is TGCAGTGCTAGAGAGGACAGGGACACAGATACGCAGTATTTT. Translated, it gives CSAREDRDTDTQYF.